These 25 T cell receptor beta chains came from one sample sequenced in a study of cytomegalovirus exposure and HLA in healthy donors. The PCR employed 60 Vbeta primers together with 13 Jbeta primers. The repertoire was sequenced with immunoSEQ multiplex PCR; TCRdb's copy has only in-frame clones and lacks some. The repertoire holds 200,000 or so clones, over 80% seen once, with over 1% in the top ten. The sample consisted of PBMCs. These receptor sequences come from a man aged 25 to 45 in good health and CMV-seronegative.

This clone was found a few times. The rearrangement uses TRBV10-3 and TRBJ2-3; 12 nucleotides match TRBD2. The CDR3 sequence is 19 residues long. The trim removed 0 bases at V and 2 bases at J, leaving 9 bases unmatched. Germline CDR1 ENHRY, CDR2 SYGVKD. The CDR3 here is CAISESTGGTSGYTDTQYF. The CDR3 bases are TGTGCCATCAGTGAGTCGACTGGGGGGACTAGCGGGTACACAGATACGCAGTATTTT.

V usage is TRBV4-3 and J usage is TRBJ2-3; D is possibly TRBD1 (5 bases). This CDR3 has 14 residues. Germline V gene lookup returns CDR1 LGHNA and CDR2 YSLEER. The V end was cut by 5 bases, the J end by 2 bases, with 11 bases between. The CDR3 DNA reads as TGCGCCAGCAGCGCAACGACAGACACAGATACGCAGTATTTT. This gives the protein CASSATTDTDTQYF.

The chain employs TRBV5-4 and TRBJ1-5; D unresolved. CDR1 is SGHNT and CDR2 is YYREEE in the germline V gene (reference sequence). V dropped 9 bases and J dropped 1 base, with 8 bases sitting between them. This CDR3 spans 12 amino acids. CDR3 bases: TGTGCCATGGGGAGGAGCAATCAGCCCCAGCATTTT. Translation: CAMGRSNQPQHF.

The V gene is TRBV7-9, the J gene TRBJ2-3; D remains unclear. The V end was cut by 1 base, the J end by 0 bases, with 5 bases between. CDR3 length equals 14 residues. Per the germline V gene, CDR1 is SEHNR and CDR2 is FQNEAQ (reference sequence). The CDR3 is CASSLGSSTDTQYF. The DNA of the CDR3 is TGTGCCAGCAGCTTAGGTTCGAGCACAGATACGCAGTATTTT. Filled out from reference TRBV7-9 and TRBJ2-3, the complete variable domain reads DTGVSQNPRHKITKRGQNVTFRCDPISEHNRLYWYRQTLGQGPEFLTYFQNEAQLEKSRLLSDRFSAERPKGSFSTLEIQRTEQGDSAMYLCASSLGSSTDTQYFGPGTRLTVL.

V gene TRBV10-3 combines with J gene TRBJ2-7; 8 bases align to TRBD1. Germline trimming cut 6 bases from V and 3 bases from J; bases unmatched to any gene: 7. Germline V gives CDR1 ENHRY, CDR2 SYGVKD. This CDR3 contains 14 residues. CDR3 coding DNA: TGTGCCATCAGACGACAGGGGTTCAACTACGAGCAGTACTTC. This codes for CAIRRQGFNYEQYF.

The J gene is TRBJ2-1, the V gene TRBV9, with 11 bases that match TRBD2. The germline V gene has CDR1 SGDLS and CDR2 YYNGEE. This CDR3 region has 17 residues. J lost 7 bases, V lost 4 bases, and 13 bases had no gene match. The CDR3 protein is CASSPHPSGGFINEQFF. CDR3 sequence (DNA): TGTGCCAGCAGCCCTCACCCTAGCGGGGGGTTTATTAATGAGCAGTTCTTC. The whole variable domain, remainder taken from reference TRBV9 and TRBJ2-1, is DSGVTQTPKHLITATGQRVTLRCSPRSGDLSVYWYQQSLDQGLQFLIQYYNGEERAKGNILERFSAQQFPDLHSELNLSSLELGDSALYFCASSPHPSGGFINEQFFGPGTRLTVL.

The CDR3 DNA is TGTGCCAGCAGTTACAGGCGGAGGTTTGATAATTCACCCCTCCACTTT. Translating gives CASSYRRRFDNSPLHF. The genes are TRBV6-5 and TRBJ1-6, with no clear D. Germline CDR1 MNHEY, CDR2 SVGAGI. Trimming shortened V by 2 bases and J by 5 bases, and 13 bases separated the two germline ends. CDR3 length: 16 residues.

The chain recombines TRBV5-1 with TRBJ2-3; 13 bases are a match to TRBD2. With V trimmed by 4 bases and J by 2 bases, 7 bases remained unmatched. The CDR3 extends over 17 amino acids. Germline CDR1 is SGHRS and CDR2 is YFSETQ. CDR3 protein: CASSTTSGGEFTDTQYF. CDR3 bases: TGCGCCAGCAGCACCACTAGCGGGGGGGAATTCACAGATACGCAGTATTTT.

The gene calls are TRBV6-1 and TRBJ1-2; TRBD1 matches at 9 bases. V was clipped by 3 bases and J by 4 bases; unmatched bases: 9. Germline assignment: CDR1 MNHNS and CDR2 SASEGT. The CDR3 is 16 residues long. The CDR3 here is CASSEQGTGTSYGYTF. In nucleotides, the CDR3 is TGTGCCAGCAGTGAGCAGGGGACAGGGACCTCCTATGGCTACACCTTC.

The genes are TRBV14 and TRBJ2-2; 9 nucleotides agree with TRBD2. Per germline, CDR1 SGHDN and CDR2 FVKESK. V lost 1 base to trimming and J lost 4 bases; unmatched junction nucleotides: 4. The CDR3 loop spans 16 amino acids. Written as DNA, the CDR3 is TGTGCCAGCAGCCAAGGCGGGAGGGGTAGCACCGGGGAGCTGTTTTTT. It encodes CASSQGGRGSTGELFF.

The sample holds a few counts of this clone. This rearrangement joins TRBV6-5 to TRBJ1-4; TRBD1 is a possible D gene (6 bases). This CDR3 region has 15 residues. The ends were cut back, 5 bases at V and 5 bases at J, with 15 bases in the middle. The germline V gene has CDR1 MNHEY and CDR2 SVGAGI. The CDR3 is CASSVQGGGNEKLFF. The CDR3 region has the DNA TGTGCCAGCAGTGTACAGGGCGGTGGAAATGAAAAACTGTTTTTT.

The chain couples TRBV19 to TRBJ2-7; D gene unclear. Germline CDR1 reads LNHDA; CDR2 reads SQIVND (reference sequence). The CDR3 covers 13 residues. V gave up 3 bases and J gave up 6 bases, with 12 bases separating them. CDR3 DNA sequence: TGTGCCAGTAGTATCTCTAGTTCGGTCGAGCAGTACTTC. As protein: CASSISSSVEQYF.

The chain recombines TRBV2 with TRBJ2-7, with 10 bases that match TRBD2. J lost 2 bases, V lost 6 bases, and 4 bases had no gene match. This CDR3 comprises 14 residues. Per the germline V gene, CDR1 is SNHLY and CDR2 is FYNNEI. For the CDR3, the DNA is TGTGCCAGCAGGGTAGCGGGGGGAACCTACGAGCAGTACTTC. It encodes CASRVAGGTYEQYF.

The chain couples TRBV27 to TRBJ2-5; 11 positions match TRBD1. CDR3 size: 16 residues. V gave up 5 bases and J gave up 4 bases; unmatched junction bases: 9. CDR1 and CDR2 from the germline V gene are MNHEY and SMNVEV (reference sequence). CDR3 loop: CASSPPGTGGRETQYF. The CDR3 DNA reads as TGTGCCAGCAGTCCTCCCGGGACAGGGGGACGAGAGACCCAGTACTTC.

On this clone: The CDR3 ends on some other residue instead of the conserved phenylalanine or tryptophan, so this is likely a read error. The chain is built from TRBV5-6 and TRBJ2-3; 11 bases are shared with TRBD2. This CDR3 has 13 residues. Trimming cost V 2 bases and J 11 bases; bases outside gene matches: 4. The germline V gene encodes CDR1 SGHDT and CDR2 YYEEEE. The CDR3 nucleotides read TGTGCCAGCAGCTTCGGGACTAGCGGACGGCAGTATTCT. This gives the protein CASSFGTSGRQYS.

The J gene is TRBJ2-7, the V gene TRBV19; 8 bases map to TRBD2. Germline V gene data show CDR1 as LNHDA and CDR2 as SQIVND (reference sequence). The CDR3 runs to 14 residues. Losses at the gene ends were 4 bases for V and 0 bases for J; bases not matched to a gene: 2. For the CDR3, the DNA is TGTGCCAGTAGTAGCGGGAGGAGCTCCTACGAGCAGTACTTC. Its translation: CASSSGRSSYEQYF.

The chain uses TRBV5-1 and TRBJ2-3; TRBD2 agrees at 7 bases. V was pared by 2 bases and J by 1 base, with 4 bases of the junction left unmatched. Germline CDR1 SGHRS, CDR2 YFSETQ. The CDR3 has 15 amino acids. CDR3 loop: CASSFASGGTDTQYF. CDR3 nucleotides: TGCGCCAGCAGCTTCGCTAGCGGAGGCACAGATACGCAGTATTTT.

The chain is built from TRBV5-1 and TRBJ1-1, with 10 bases that match TRBD1. Germline V lookup: CDR1 SGHRS, CDR2 YFSETQ. The ends lost 3 bases at V and 7 bases at J; junction bases unmatched: 3. The CDR3 runs to 13 residues. CDR3 amino acids: CASSSRDRGEAFF. The CDR3, as DNA: TGCGCCAGCAGCTCCCGGGACAGGGGTGAAGCTTTCTTT.

This chain connects TRBV5-5 to TRBJ2-7; 11 positions agree with TRBD2. The CDR3 is 16 residues long. Trimming removed 1 base from V and 3 bases from J; junction bases left unmatched: 6. Germline CDR1 is SGHKS and CDR2 is YYEKEE (reference sequence). CDR3 coding DNA: TGTGCCAGCAGCTTGATTTCTGGGACTAGCGGCTACGAGCAGTACTTC. This encodes CASSLISGTSGYEQYF.

The rearrangement links TRBV28 to TRBJ2-4; D is uncertain. V lost 1 base and J 2 bases, leaving 6 bases between the germline ends. Germline CDR1 and CDR2: MDHEN and SYDVKM. CDR3 length: 14 residues. CDR3 in amino acids: CASSLSFSKNIQYF. CDR3 nucleotide sequence: TGTGCCAGCAGTTTATCGTTTTCCAAAAACATTCAGTACTTC.

The J gene is TRBJ1-6, the V gene TRBV7-2; D is perhaps TRBD1 (5 bases). The CDR3 spans 16 residues. Looked up from germline, CDR1 is SGHTA and CDR2 is FQGNSA. The V and J ends lost 2 bases and 5 bases respectively, with 13 bases between them. In DNA form, the CDR3 reads TGTGCCAGCAGCTTACTGGACAATCCCGATAATTCACCCCTCCACTTT. As protein: CASSLLDNPDNSPLHF.

The chain couples TRBV2 to TRBJ2-2; tentatively, D is TRBD1 (5 bases). Germline-derived CDR1 and CDR2 are SNHLY and FYNNEI. The CDR3 covers 16 residues. V shed 3 bases and J shed 3 bases, with 14 bases lying between them. CDR3 protein: CASSELQDTDTGELFF. In DNA form, the CDR3 reads TGTGCCAGCAGTGAGTTGCAGGACACGGACACCGGGGAGCTGTTTTTT.

The chain uses TRBV4-2 and TRBJ2-7; the match to TRBD1 covers 9 bases. The ends lost 0 bases at V and 3 bases at J; junction bases unmatched: 12. The CDR3 totals 18 residues. Germline-derived CDR1 and CDR2 are LGHNA and YNFKEQ. CDR3 residues: CASSQDIVEQGAHYEQYF. CDR3 sequence (DNA): TGTGCCAGCAGCCAAGACATCGTGGAACAGGGGGCTCACTACGAGCAGTACTTC.

The chain has TRBV19 and TRBJ2-7, with TRBD2 identical over 11 bases. The CDR3 length is 15 residues. From germline, CDR1 is LNHDA and CDR2 SQIVND (reference sequence). V dropped 7 bases and J dropped 5; count of bases not matched to a gene: 10. The CDR3 sequence is CASTPELAGDHEQYF. The CDR3 DNA reads as TGTGCCAGTACCCCCGAACTAGCGGGAGACCACGAGCAGTACTTC.

The J gene is TRBJ1-2, the V gene TRBV9; D possibly corresponds to TRBD1 (5 bases). Per germline, CDR1 SGDLS and CDR2 YYNGEE. V was clipped by 0 bases and J by 6 bases, with 12 bases between them. The CDR3 length is 14 residues. The CDR3: CASSVGAGSDGYTF. CDR3 nucleotides: TGTGCCAGCAGCGTAGGGGCAGGGTCAGATGGCTACACCTTC.